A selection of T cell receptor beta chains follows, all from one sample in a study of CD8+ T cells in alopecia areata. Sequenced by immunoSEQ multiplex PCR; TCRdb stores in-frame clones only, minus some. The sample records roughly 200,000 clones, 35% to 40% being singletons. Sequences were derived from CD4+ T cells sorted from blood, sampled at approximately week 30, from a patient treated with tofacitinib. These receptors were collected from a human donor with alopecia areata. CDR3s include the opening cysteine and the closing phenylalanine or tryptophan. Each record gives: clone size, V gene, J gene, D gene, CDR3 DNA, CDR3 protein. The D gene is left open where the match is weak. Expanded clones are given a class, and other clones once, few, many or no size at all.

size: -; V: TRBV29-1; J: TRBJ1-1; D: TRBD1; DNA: TGCAGCGTCCATGCTCCAGCCCCCTCGACAGGGAGTCGTGGAGCTTTCTTT; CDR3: CSVHAPAPSTGSRGAFF
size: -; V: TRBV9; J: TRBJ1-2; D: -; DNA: TGTGCCAGCAGCTCGGACTATGGCTACACCTTC; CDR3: CASSSDYGYTF
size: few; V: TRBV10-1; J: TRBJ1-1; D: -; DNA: TGCGCCAGCAGTGAATCTCGGGGGGCGGTGAACACTGAAGCTTTCTTT; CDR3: CASSESRGAVNTEAFF
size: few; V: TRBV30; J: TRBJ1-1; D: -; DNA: TGTGCCTGGAGGAACGGGGGTGCTGAAGCTTTCTTT; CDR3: CAWRNGGAEAFF
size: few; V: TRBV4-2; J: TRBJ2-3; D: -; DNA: TGTGCCAGCAGCCAAGATACGGGAGTAGATACGCAGTATTTT; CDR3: CASSQDTGVDTQYF
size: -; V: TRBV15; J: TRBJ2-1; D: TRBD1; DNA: TGTGCCACCAGCAGAACGCCGGGACAGGGGGCGAATGAGCAGTTCTTC; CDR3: CATSRTPGQGANEQFF
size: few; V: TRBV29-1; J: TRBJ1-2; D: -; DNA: TGCAGCGTTGATCAGGGGTATAGCCATGGCTACACCTTC; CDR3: CSVDQGYSHGYTF
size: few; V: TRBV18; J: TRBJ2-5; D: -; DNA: TGTGCCAGCTCACCACCGACCCCAGAGACCCAGTACTTC; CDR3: CASSPPTPETQYF
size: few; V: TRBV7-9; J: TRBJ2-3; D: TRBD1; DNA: TGTGCCAGCAGCTTAGTACAGGGGGCAGATACGCAGTATTTT; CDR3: CASSLVQGADTQYF
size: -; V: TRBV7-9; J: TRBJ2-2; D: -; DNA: TGTGCCAGCAGCTTATCAGGGACCGGGGAGCTGTTTTTT; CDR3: CASSLSGTGELFF
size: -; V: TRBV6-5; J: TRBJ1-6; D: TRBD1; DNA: TGTGCCAGCAGTTCGGACAGGGCACTTTTCCCCCTCCACTTT; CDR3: CASSSDRALFPLHF
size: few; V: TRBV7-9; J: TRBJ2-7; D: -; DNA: TGTGCCAGCAGCTTAGAGCAGAGCTACGAGCAGTACTTC; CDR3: CASSLEQSYEQYF
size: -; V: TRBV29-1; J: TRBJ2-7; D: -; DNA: TGCAGCGTTGCCTGGACGGGCTCCTACGAGCAGTACTTC; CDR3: CSVAWTGSYEQYF
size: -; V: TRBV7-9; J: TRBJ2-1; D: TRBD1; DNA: TGTGCCAGCATCTCGGACAGGGTGGATCGTGAGCAGTTCTTC; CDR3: CASISDRVDREQFF
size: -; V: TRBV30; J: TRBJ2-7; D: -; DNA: TGTGCCGCCGCGAGGGTCTCCTACGAGCAGTACTTC; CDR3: CAAARVSYEQYF
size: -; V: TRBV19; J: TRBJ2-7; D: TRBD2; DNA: TGTGCCAGTAGTGTGACTAGCGGGGGTCTGTACGAGCAGTACTTC; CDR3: CASSVTSGGLYEQYF
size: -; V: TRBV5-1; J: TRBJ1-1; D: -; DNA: TGCGCCAGCAGTGATTACCGTTCCGGAGCTTTCTTT; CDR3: CASSDYRSGAFF
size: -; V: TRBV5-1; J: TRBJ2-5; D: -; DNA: TGCGCCAGCAGCTCAACCGGGACAAGCCAGACCCAGTACTTC; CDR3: CASSSTGTSQTQYF
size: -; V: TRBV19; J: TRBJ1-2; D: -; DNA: TGTGCCAGTAGTTTCGACTATTCGGGAACCCGGTGGGGCTACACCTTC; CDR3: CASSFDYSGTRWGYTF
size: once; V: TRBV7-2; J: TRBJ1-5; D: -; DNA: TGTGCCAGCAGCTTAGATTTCAGTCAGCCCCAGCATTTT; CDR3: CASSLDFSQPQHF
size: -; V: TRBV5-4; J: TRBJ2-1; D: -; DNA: TGTGCCAGCAGCTTGGCCGGCGTCTACAATGAGCAGTTCTTC; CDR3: CASSLAGVYNEQFF
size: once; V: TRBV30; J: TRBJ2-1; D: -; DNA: TGTGCCTGGAGTCTGGTTGGGCAGTTCTTC; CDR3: CAWSLVGQFF
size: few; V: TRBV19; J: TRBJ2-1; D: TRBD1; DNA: TGTGCCAGTAGTGCCTCGGACAGGGTCAGGAACAATGAGCAGTTCTTC; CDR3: CASSASDRVRNNEQFF
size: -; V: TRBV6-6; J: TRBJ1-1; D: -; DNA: TGTGCCAGCAGTTACCTAGCAACAAGGAGGGACACTGAAGCTTTCTTT; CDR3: CASSYLATRRDTEAFF
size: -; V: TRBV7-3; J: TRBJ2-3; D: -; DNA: TGTGCCAGCAGCTCGCTCTTTTCTGATACGCAGTATTTT; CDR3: CASSSLFSDTQYF
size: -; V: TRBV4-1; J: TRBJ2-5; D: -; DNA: TGCGCCAGCAGCCAAGTACATCGGGGAGGCGGCCAAGAGACCCAGTACTTC; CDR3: CASSQVHRGGGQETQYF
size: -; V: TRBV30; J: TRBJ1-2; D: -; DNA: TGTGCCTCTTCAACAGGGATTAACTATGGCTACACCTTC; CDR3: CASSTGINYGYTF
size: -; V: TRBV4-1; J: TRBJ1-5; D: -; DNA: TGCGCCAGCAGCCAAGGGACGATAGTGACGGACAGCGGGTACCTACAGAGGCCCCAGCATTTT; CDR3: CASSQGTIVTDSGYLQRPQHF
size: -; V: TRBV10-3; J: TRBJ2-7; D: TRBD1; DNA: TGTGCCATCAGTGAGTCGACAGGGTACCCCTACGAGCAGTACTTC; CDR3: CAISESTGYPYEQYF
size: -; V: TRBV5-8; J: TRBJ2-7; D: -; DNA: TGTGCCAGCAGCCCGTGGGGGAAGAGCTCCTACGAGCAGTACTTC; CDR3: CASSPWGKSSYEQYF
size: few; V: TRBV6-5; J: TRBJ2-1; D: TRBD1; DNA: TGTGCCAGCAGTGCAGGGTACAGGGGTGAGCAGTTCTTC; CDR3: CASSAGYRGEQFF
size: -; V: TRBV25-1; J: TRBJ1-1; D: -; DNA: TGTGCCAGCAGTGAGGAGGGCAGAGTCACTGAAGCTTTCTTT; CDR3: CASSEEGRVTEAFF
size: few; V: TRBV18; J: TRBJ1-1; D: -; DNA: TGTGCCAGCTCACCACCGGGTGAAGCTTTCTTT; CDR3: CASSPPGEAFF
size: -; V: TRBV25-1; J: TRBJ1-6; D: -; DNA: TGTGCCAGCAGTGATACAGGGATAAATTCACCCCTCCACTTT; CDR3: CASSDTGINSPLHF
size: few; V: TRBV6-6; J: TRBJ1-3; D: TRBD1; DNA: TGTGCCAGCATTGGACAGGGGGCTCCTGGAAACACCATATATTTT; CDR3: CASIGQGAPGNTIYF
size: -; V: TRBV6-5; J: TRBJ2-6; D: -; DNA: TGTGCCAGCAGTTACTCGGCCGGGGATGGGGCCAACGTCCTGACTTTC; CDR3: CASSYSAGDGANVLTF
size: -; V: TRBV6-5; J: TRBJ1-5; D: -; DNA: TGTGCCAGCAGCCTTACAAGAGATCAGCCCCAGCATTTT; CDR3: CASSLTRDQPQHF
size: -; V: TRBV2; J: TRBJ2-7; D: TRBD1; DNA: TGTGCCAGCATTACCGGGACAGGGGGTCGGGAGCAGTACTTC; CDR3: CASITGTGGREQYF
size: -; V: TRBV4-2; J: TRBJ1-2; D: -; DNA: TGTGCCAGCAGCCAAGATCTAAATACGGGCTACACCTTC; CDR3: CASSQDLNTGYTF
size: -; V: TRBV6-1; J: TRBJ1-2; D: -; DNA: TGTGCCAGCAATGACGAACAGGGCTACTATGGCTACACCTTC; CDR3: CASNDEQGYYGYTF
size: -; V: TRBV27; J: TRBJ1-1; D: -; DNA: TGTGCCAGCAGTTTAGGACTGTCGAACACTGAAGCTTTCTTT; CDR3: CASSLGLSNTEAFF
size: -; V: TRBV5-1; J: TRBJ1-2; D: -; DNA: TGCGCCAGCAGCTTGGAGGGGGTAACGACCTACTATGGCTACACCTTC; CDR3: CASSLEGVTTYYGYTF
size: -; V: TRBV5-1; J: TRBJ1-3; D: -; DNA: TGCGCCAGCAGCTTGGACCTGGCTGGAAACACCATATATTTT; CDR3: CASSLDLAGNTIYF
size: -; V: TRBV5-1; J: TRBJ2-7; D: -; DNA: TGCGCCAGCAGTGCGACGGGAGCTTCCTACGAGCAGTACTTC; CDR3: CASSATGASYEQYF
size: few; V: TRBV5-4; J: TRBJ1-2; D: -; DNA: TGTGCCAGCAGCTTGATAAGGGATTATGGCTACACCTTC; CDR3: CASSLIRDYGYTF
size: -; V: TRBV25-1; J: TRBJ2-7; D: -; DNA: TGTGCCAGCAGTGAATATTTCGGCGAGCAGTACTTC; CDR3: CASSEYFGEQYF
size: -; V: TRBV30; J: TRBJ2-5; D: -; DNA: TGTGCCTGGAGTGGTGCAGCGACGGGGGAGACCCAGTACTTC; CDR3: CAWSGAATGETQYF
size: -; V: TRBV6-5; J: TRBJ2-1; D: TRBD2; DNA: TGTGCCAGCCGACTAGCGGGGGTAGAAGAGCAGTTCTTC; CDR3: CASRLAGVEEQFF
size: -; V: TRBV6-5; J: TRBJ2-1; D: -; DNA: TGTGCCAGCAGTGGACGGGCCAAAATCAATGAGCAGTTCTTC; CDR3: CASSGRAKINEQFF
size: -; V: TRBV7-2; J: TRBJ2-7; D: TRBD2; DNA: TGTGCCAGCAGCAGGACTAGCGGGGGGTTCTACGAGCAGTACTTC; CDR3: CASSRTSGGFYEQYF
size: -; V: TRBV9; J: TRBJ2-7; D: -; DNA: TGTGCCAGCAGCGTAGTGGAGGCTCCCTACGAGCAGTACTTC; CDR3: CASSVVEAPYEQYF